The sequence of this T cell receptor (beta chain) was determined in a study of shared clonotypes between healthy human individuals. Concerning this clone itself: Its antigen is still unknown.

Study conclusions and caveats: The generation probabilities recorded for non-shared clonotypes fell below those of clonotypes shared by all four donors. Among a handful of donors, roughly 5.5% of naive CD4 clonotypes were found in common. Inspection by rarefaction showed sorted-subset sequencing to be incomplete despite large depth.

The method was immunoSEQ multiplex PCR; TCRdb's version includes in-frame clones alone and lacks a portion of them. The table records roughly 770,000 clones, approximately 96% of them present only once. Naive CD8 isolation took CD45RO-negative cells positively selected for CCR7 and excluded terminally differentiated effector memory CD45RA+ cells. The V gene's germline CDR1 is SEHNR and CDR2 FQNEAQ (reference sequence). This CDR3 has 16 amino acids. Trimming stripped 2 bases from V and 4 bases from J, with 14 bases between. Sequenced material: naive CD8+ T cells sorted from blood. This clonotype originated in a man aged 30 to 45 in good health. The V gene is TRBV7-9, the J gene TRBJ2-2; D not resolved. CDR3 sequence reads: CASSLFPLAGTGELFF. The CDR3 DNA follows: TGTGCCAGCAGCTTATTCCCCTTGGCAGGCACCGGGGAGCTGTTTTTT.